The sequence of this T cell receptor beta chain was determined in a study of T-cell reconstitution after alpha-beta-depleted transplantation in children. CDR1 and CDR2 from the germline V gene are GTSNPN and SVGIG (reference sequence). After removal of 5 bases from V and 7 bases from J, the junction contained 16 bases not matched to a gene. The CDR3 length is 15 residues. A library of TCRbeta sequences, prepared with unique molecular identifiers, was generated. TCRdb passed the PCR reads through MiXCR, listing each CDR3 protein once. The table has about 260,000 distinct CDR3 sequences, roughly 11% seen once.

Sequencing was performed on peripheral blood, taken 180 days after TCRalphabeta/CD19-depleted stem cell transplant. This receptor was identified in a male patient aged 2-15 years who had a stem cell transplant for chronic granulomatous disease, so the T cells may come from the graft donor. The chain uses TRBV30 and TRBJ2-5; 7 bases are shared with TRBD1. CDR3 loop: CAWGSGQLIIGTQYF. CDR3 DNA: TGTGCCTGGGGATCGGGACAGCTAATAATAGGGACCCAGTACTTC.